The 3 T cell receptor beta chains reported below all come from one sample, sequenced in a study of blood T cell repertoires in COVID-19. This table comes from immunoSEQ multiplex PCR, and its TCRdb copy is limited to in-frame clones, with some not included. The sample records approximately 150,000 clones, 80% to 90% being singletons. The material sequenced was peripheral blood. The source of these receptors is a woman of 80 years or more with COVID-19, enrolled during active disease.

The CDR3 DNA reads as TGCGCCAGCAGCTTAGGACTAGCGATGGAGACCCAGTACTTC. Encoded protein: CASSLGLAMETQYF. The chain has TRBV5-1 and TRBJ2-5, with TRBD2 identical over 9 bases. Germline V gene data show CDR1 as SGHRS and CDR2 as YFSETQ. The ends lost 2 bases at V and 5 bases at J; junction bases unmatched: 4. CDR3 length: 14 residues.

The J gene is TRBJ2-1, the V gene TRBV9, with D maybe TRBD1 (6 bases). CDR3 length: 15 amino acids. Between the trimmed V and J ends, which lost 0 bases and 0 bases, there was a span of 7 bases. CDR1 SGDLS and CDR2 YYNGEE come from the germline V gene. CDR3 sequence (DNA): TGTGCCAGCAGCGTAGCGGACAGCTCCTACAATGAGCAGTTCTTC. It specifies CASSVADSSYNEQFF.

In this sample, this clone turned up a few times. The chain links TRBV7-3 to TRBJ2-1, with D possibly matching TRBD1 (6 bases). The V end was cut by 6 bases, the J end by 0 bases, with 12 bases between. CDR1 and CDR2 (germline): SGHTA, FQGTGA. There are 15 residues in the CDR3. The DNA for the CDR3 is TGTGCCAGCAGTTTACGACAGGTCTCCTACAATGAGCAGTTCTTC. Translating gives CASSLRQVSYNEQFF.